This T cell receptor beta chain was observed in a study of OX40 agonist ivuxolimab in advanced cancers. The protocol was immunoSEQ multiplex PCR, while the TCRdb copy is restricted to in-frame clones and leaves out a portion. The sample consists of around 68,000 clones, more than 70% of them appearing once. There are 14 residues in the CDR3. CDR1 is ENHRY and CDR2 is SYGVKD in the germline V gene. As for this clone: Compared with germline, one end of the junction differs, possibly owing to a read error.

This sequence originates from an adult with an advanced solid tumor such as melanoma, head and neck, liver or kidney cancer. V is TRBV10-3 and J is TRBJ1-2; 10 bases are a match to TRBD1. This specimen was CD4+ or CD8+ T cells sorted from blood, taken in a trial of the OX40 agonist ivuxolimab. In DNA form, the CDR3 reads TGTACCATCAGTGGGGGACAGGGGATCCATGGCTACACCTTC. It translates to CTISGGQGIHGYTF.